The 14 T cell receptor beta chains below come from one sample, sequenced in a study of blood T cell repertoires in COVID-19. Sequencing used immunoSEQ multiplex PCR; TCRdb keeps in-frame clones, though not all of them. Altogether just under 350,000 clones are present, about 90% being singletons, with the ten largest covering more than 3%. Sequencing input: peripheral blood. The receptors shown here come from a woman in her late teens or twenties who had recovered from COVID-19.

J is TRBJ1-3 and V is TRBV25-1, with unresolved D. The CDR3 is made up of 15 amino acids. CDR1 and CDR2 (germline): MGHDK, SYGVNS. Trimming shortened V by 0 bases and J by 4 bases, and 10 bases separated the two germline ends. CDR3 sequence reads: CASSEYFTVGNTIYF. The CDR3 nucleotides read TGTGCCAGCAGTGAATATTTCACGGTCGGAAACACCATATATTTT.

The chain is built from TRBV7-2 and TRBJ1-6, with 7 bases identical to TRBD1. This CDR3 has 13 residues. The V gene's germline CDR1 is SGHTA and CDR2 FQGNSA. V trimming: 5 bases; J trimming: 7 bases; junction bases outside the gene matches: 2. CDR3 loop: CASSRDSNSPLHF. The CDR3 DNA follows: TGTGCCAGCAGCCGGGACAGCAATTCACCCCTCCACTTT. The variable domain in full, with the rest retrieved from reference TRBV7-2 and TRBJ1-6, is GAGVSQSPSNKVTEKGKDVELRCDPISGHTALYWYRQSLGQGLEFLIYFQGNSAPDKSGLPSDRFSAERTGGSVSTLTIQRTQQEDSAVYLCASSRDSNSPLHFGNGTRLTVT.

The rearrangement joins TRBV4-1 to TRBJ2-7; 10 nucleotides align to TRBD2. The length of the CDR3 is 16 residues. Germline CDR1 MGHRA, CDR2 YSYEKL. The J segment lost 0 bases and the V segment lost 2 bases, leaving 4 bases of the junction unmatched. For the CDR3, the DNA is TGCGCCAGCAGCCAATCCCCTAGCGGGAGCTCCTACGAGCAGTACGTC. Its translation is CASSQSPSGSSYEQYV.

The V gene is TRBV3-1 (or the pseudogene TRBV3-2), the J gene TRBJ2-3; a weak D match, TRBD2 (6 bases). Trimming stripped 2 bases from V and 9 bases from J, with 24 bases between. The CDR3 spans 17 residues. Germline V gene data show CDR1 as LGHDT and CDR2 as YNNKEL (reference sequence). The CDR3 is CASSQNPAGMGGRTQYF. For the CDR3, the DNA is TGTGCCAGCAGCCAAAACCCCGCGGGGATGGGGGGACGGACGCAGTATTTT.

This clone has more than one count but fewer than ten. This rearrangement joins TRBV9 to TRBJ1-5; D is ambiguous. Trimming stripped 0 bases from V and 5 bases from J, with 6 bases between. Germline-derived CDR1 and CDR2 are SGDLS and YYNGEE. CDR3 length equals 13 residues. CDR3 in DNA: TGTGCCAGCAGCGTAGCTGAGGATCAGCCCCAGCATTTT. Protein product: CASSVAEDQPQHF.

The gene calls are TRBV6-2 or TRBV6-3 and TRBJ2-1; 10 bases are shared with TRBD2. The V and J ends lost 2 bases and 8 bases, in that order; junction bases with no gene match: 15. The CDR3 length is 18 residues. In germline, CDR1 is MNHEY, CDR2 SVGEGT. The CDR3 DNA is TGTGCCAGCAGTTACACCGCTAGCGGGAGAAGGATCAGCCATGAGCAGTTCTTC. Its protein product is CASSYTASGRRISHEQFF.

V gene TRBV7-9 combines with J gene TRBJ2-2; tentative D call: TRBD2 (7 bases). The CDR3 sequence is 15 residues long. CDR1 SEHNR and CDR2 FQNEAQ come from the germline V gene (reference sequence). Trimming pared 4 bases from V and 7 bases from J, leaving 16 bases between. CDR3 coding DNA: TGTGCCAGCAGCTCTCAACGCGGGGGCCACGGGGAGCTGTTTTTT. Encoded protein: CASSSQRGGHGELFF.

The chain joins TRBV5-8 to TRBJ1-5; no clear D gene. The V gene's germline CDR1 is SGHTS and CDR2 YDEGEE. The length of the CDR3 is 16 residues. V lost 2 bases and J 2 bases, leaving 14 bases between the germline ends. CDR3 DNA: TGTGCCAGCAGCTTTGGTACCGATCAGGGCAATCAGCCCCAGCATTTT. Its translation: CASSFGTDQGNQPQHF.

CDR3 coding DNA: TGTGCCAGCAGTGAATCCCAGGGGGAGACCGGGGAGCTGTTTTTT. It is translated as CASSESQGETGELFF. The V call is TRBV25-1, the J call TRBJ2-2; TRBD1 matches at 7 bases. Germline-derived CDR1 and CDR2 are MGHDK and SYGVNS. The CDR3 extends over 15 amino acids. J lost 5 bases, V lost 1 base, and 4 bases had no gene match.

This chain uses TRBV11-3 with TRBJ2-1, with 12 bases that match TRBD2. This CDR3 region has 18 residues. Trimming cost V 5 bases and J 7 bases; bases outside gene matches: 15. Per the germline V gene, CDR1 is SGHNT and CDR2 is YENEEA. CDR3: CASSRSRPSGRVLNEQFF. The CDR3 bases are TGTGCCAGCAGCCGGTCCCGCCCTAGCGGGAGGGTCCTAAATGAGCAGTTCTTC.

Details on this clone: One end of the junction does not line up with germline, which may come from a read error. This sequence joins TRBV27 and TRBJ2-3; D is unresolved. Germline V gene data show CDR1 as MNHEY and CDR2 as SMNVEV (reference sequence). The CDR3 is 14 residues long. CDR3 in amino acids: CASSLSLPADTQYF. The DNA of the CDR3 is TGTGCCAGCAGTCTATCTCTCCCCGCAGATACGCAGTATTTT.

This CDR3 reads CASSLILAGGIDSTDTQYF. CDR3 nucleotide sequence: TGTGCCAGCAGCTTAATACTAGCGGGAGGTATAGATAGCACAGATACGCAGTATTTT. The chain links TRBV7-9 to TRBJ2-3, with 12 bases identical to TRBD2. CDR1 is SEHNR and CDR2 is FQNEAQ in the germline V gene (reference sequence). With 2 bases clipped from V and 0 bases from J, the junction kept 9 bases outside the gene matches. The CDR3 runs to 19 residues.

As DNA, the CDR3 is TGTGCCACCAGCGTAGGACTCAATAATGAAAAACTGTTTTTT. Residues: CATSVGLNNEKLFF. This chain joins TRBV15 and TRBJ1-4, with unresolved D. V lost 5 bases and J lost 4, with 11 bases in between. Germline CDR1 reads LNHNV; CDR2 reads YYDKDF (reference sequence). CDR3 size: 14 residues. The whole variable domain, remainder taken from reference TRBV15 and TRBJ1-4, is DAMVIQNPRYQVTQFGKPVTLSCSQTLNHNVMYWYQQKSSQAPKLLFHYYDKDFNNEADTPDNFQSRRPNTSFCFLDIRSPGLGDTAMYLCATSVGLNNEKLFFGSGTQLSVL.

V gene TRBV5-6 combines with J gene TRBJ2-7; 7 bases align to TRBD1. Germline V gene data show CDR1 as SGHDT and CDR2 as YYEEEE. J was trimmed by 2 bases and V by 2 bases; bases with no gene match: 4. The CDR3 consists of 14 residues. The CDR3 sequence: CASSFDRATYEQYV. The CDR3, as DNA: TGTGCCAGCAGCTTCGACAGGGCGACCTACGAGCAGTACGTC.